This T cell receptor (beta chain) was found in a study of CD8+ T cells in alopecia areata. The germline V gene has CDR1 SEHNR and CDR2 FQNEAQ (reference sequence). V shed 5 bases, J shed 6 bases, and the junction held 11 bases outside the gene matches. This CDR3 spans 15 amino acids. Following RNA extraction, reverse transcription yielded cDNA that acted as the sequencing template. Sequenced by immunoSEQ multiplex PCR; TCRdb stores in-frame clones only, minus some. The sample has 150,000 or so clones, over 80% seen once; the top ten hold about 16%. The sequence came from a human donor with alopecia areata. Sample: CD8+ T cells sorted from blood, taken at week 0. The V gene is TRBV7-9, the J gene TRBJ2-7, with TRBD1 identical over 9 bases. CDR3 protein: CASSPREDRGREQYF. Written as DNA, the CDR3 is TGTGCCAGCAGCCCCCGGGAGGACAGGGGACGCGAGCAGTACTTC.